This T cell receptor (beta chain) was sequenced in a study of blood T cell repertoires in COVID-19 (dated by TCRdb to about 2020). About the study as a whole: Collaborator samples came from the United States, Italy and Spain and covered acute and convalescent phases of COVID-19. The prospective study material was composed of cDNA or gDNA derived from T cells, B-cell-depleted T cells, or PBMCs. The dataset comprised deeply sampled blood TCRbeta repertoires from subjects exposed to, actively infected with, or recovered from COVID-19. The repertoires were released in a freely available public database meant as a resource for research on the immune response to SARS-CoV-2. Samples were obtained from the ongoing ImmuneRACE study (first 160 participants) and from over 1,000 subjects provided by 6 global collaborators. Nearly every sample came with metadata listing a de-identified subject ID, COVID-19 status, age in years and sex. HLA class I and class II types, where available, came from metadata supplied by the sample provider rather than from assay-based typing. Study-level results and caveats: How much clinical and demographic metadata was included differed by source and by participant, and the metadata was provided uncurated.

Note on this clone: It lacks a known antigen. No much larger clone exists at a distance of one base, and base qualities are not known.

CDR3 length: 15 amino acids, cysteine to phenylalanine. Just CDR3 DNA is preserved here, 45 bases in frame from base 1. Enrolling through a virtual design, the prospective study's participants ranged in age from about 18 to 100 years and lived across roughly 24 United States geographic areas. Cohort assignment in the prospective study relied on participant-reported clinical history from a screening survey and a study questionnaire. In the prospective study, mobile phlebotomists collected whole blood, serum and a nasopharyngeal or oropharyngeal swab from each participant. Prospective study participants could optionally give additional blood draws and questionnaires over an approximately two-month period. Blood samples from the prospective study were shipped frozen or at room temperature prior to DNA extraction. TCRbeta CDR3 regions were amplified from genomic DNA by means of the immunoSEQ Assay, a bias-controlled multiplex PCR. In the authors' own workflow: The number of nucleated cells in each sample was estimated by amplification of reference gene primers within the assay. To quantify the absolute abundance of each unique TCRbeta CDR3 rearrangement, sequence reads were collapsed and filtered. Productive Simpson clonality was computed per sample as the square root of Simpson's diversity index over productive rearrangements. Sourced from immuneACCESS, this table was stored by TCRdb with only in-frame sequences that have V and J called. A share of the clones is absent; for the studies checked, an unresolved V gene accounts for under half, and the remainder has no known explanation. V and J calls and clone size are those listed in that table; D and trimming were worked out from the DNA. The sample table shows 300,000 to 500,000 clones, and more than 75% are seen once. Over 0.9% of the sample is held by the ten biggest clonotypes.

The origin of this receptor is a woman aged 25-40 years with acute COVID-19. The chain couples TRBV21-1 to TRBJ1-5; TRBD1 was called by the table and not checked on the DNA. TRBV21-1 has pseudogene status. Sequencing used PBMCs or T cells enriched from blood (not recorded which). The CDR3 sequence is CASSKTVGAGQPQHF. In nucleotide form, the sequence is TGTGCCAGCAGCAAAACTGTAGGGGCCGGGCAGCCCCAGCATTTT.